A selection of T cell receptor beta chains follows, all from one sample in a study of regulatory T cells in long-lasting Graves disease. One entry per CDR3 protein, called by TCRdb with MiXCR from the multiplex PCR reads. The profile covers 500,000 or so distinct CDR3 sequences, with about 16% appearing a single time and roughly 25% taken by the ten largest. These sequences were also reported in another study, on T cells in Graves' hyperthyroidism and ophthalmopathy.

The sequencing used peripheral blood mononuclear cells (PBMCs), collected at new diagnosis, from a patient treated with antithyroid drugs. Every receptor here comes from a woman aged 35-60 years with Graves disease. CDR3s include the opening cysteine and the closing phenylalanine or tryptophan. A D gene is named only where the DNA matches it firmly. Where a row states a size, it is once, few, many or the class of an expanded clone; other rows omit it.

clone_size,j_call,v_call,d_call,cdr3_nt,cdr3_aa
.,TRBJ1-1,TRBV4-1,TRBD1,TGCGCCAGCAGCCCGGACAGGGGGGTAATGAACACTGAAGCTTTCTTT,CASSPDRGVMNTEAFF
few,TRBJ1-1,TRBV5-1,TRBD1,TGCGCCAGCAGCTTATTCGGACAGGGGGCTTCTGAAGCTTTCTTT,CASSLFGQGASEAFF
many,TRBJ2-1,TRBV11-2,.,TGTGCCACGACCTCAAACCGGGGGTACAATGAGCAGTTCTTC,CATTSNRGYNEQFF
many,TRBJ2-7,TRBV5-1,.,TGCGCCAGCAGCTTTGACGCTACCTACGAGCAGTACTTC,CASSFDATYEQYF
.,TRBJ1-3,TRBV7-2,.,TGTGCCAGCAGCTTAGGGGGGGGGGCAGCTGGAAACACCATATATTTT,CASSLGGGAAGNTIYF
few,TRBJ2-6,TRBV7-6,.,TGTGCCAGCAGCTTACAGGGGCGTGGGGCCAACGTCCTGACTTTC,CASSLQGRGANVLTF
.,TRBJ1-5,TRBV27,TRBD1,TGTGCCAGCAGTCCAGGACAGGGTAGGGGCAATCAGCCCCAGCATTTT,CASSPGQGRGNQPQHF
many,TRBJ2-7,TRBV11-2,.,TGTGCCAGCAGCTTCGGATCTCAAGCCTACGAGCAGTACTTC,CASSFGSQAYEQYF
few,TRBJ2-7,TRBV5-1,TRBD1,TGCGCCAGCAGATCAGGGACAGCTAGCTCCTACGAGCAGTACTTC,CASRSGTASSYEQYF
many,TRBJ2-7,TRBV7-2,.,TGTGCCAGCAGCTTCCCCCCGGGGGGCGGGGGCGTTCCCTACGAGCAGTACTTC,CASSFPPGGGGVPYEQYF
many,TRBJ2-5,TRBV20-1,TRBD2,TGCAGTGCTCCCTCGGGGGGTCAAGAGACCCAGTACTTC,CSAPSGGQETQYF
few,TRBJ1-3,TRBV13,TRBD1,TGTGCCAGCAGCTTAGTGAGGGGGCCCGGAAACACCATATATTTT,CASSLVRGPGNTIYF
.,TRBJ2-7,TRBV18,.,TGTGCCAGCTCATCCCACCTCTACGAGCAGTACTTC,CASSSHLYEQYF
many,TRBJ2-1,TRBV5-1,.,TGCGCCAGCAGCTGGAGCCGGGGTTCCTACAATGAGCAGTTCTTC,CASSWSRGSYNEQFF